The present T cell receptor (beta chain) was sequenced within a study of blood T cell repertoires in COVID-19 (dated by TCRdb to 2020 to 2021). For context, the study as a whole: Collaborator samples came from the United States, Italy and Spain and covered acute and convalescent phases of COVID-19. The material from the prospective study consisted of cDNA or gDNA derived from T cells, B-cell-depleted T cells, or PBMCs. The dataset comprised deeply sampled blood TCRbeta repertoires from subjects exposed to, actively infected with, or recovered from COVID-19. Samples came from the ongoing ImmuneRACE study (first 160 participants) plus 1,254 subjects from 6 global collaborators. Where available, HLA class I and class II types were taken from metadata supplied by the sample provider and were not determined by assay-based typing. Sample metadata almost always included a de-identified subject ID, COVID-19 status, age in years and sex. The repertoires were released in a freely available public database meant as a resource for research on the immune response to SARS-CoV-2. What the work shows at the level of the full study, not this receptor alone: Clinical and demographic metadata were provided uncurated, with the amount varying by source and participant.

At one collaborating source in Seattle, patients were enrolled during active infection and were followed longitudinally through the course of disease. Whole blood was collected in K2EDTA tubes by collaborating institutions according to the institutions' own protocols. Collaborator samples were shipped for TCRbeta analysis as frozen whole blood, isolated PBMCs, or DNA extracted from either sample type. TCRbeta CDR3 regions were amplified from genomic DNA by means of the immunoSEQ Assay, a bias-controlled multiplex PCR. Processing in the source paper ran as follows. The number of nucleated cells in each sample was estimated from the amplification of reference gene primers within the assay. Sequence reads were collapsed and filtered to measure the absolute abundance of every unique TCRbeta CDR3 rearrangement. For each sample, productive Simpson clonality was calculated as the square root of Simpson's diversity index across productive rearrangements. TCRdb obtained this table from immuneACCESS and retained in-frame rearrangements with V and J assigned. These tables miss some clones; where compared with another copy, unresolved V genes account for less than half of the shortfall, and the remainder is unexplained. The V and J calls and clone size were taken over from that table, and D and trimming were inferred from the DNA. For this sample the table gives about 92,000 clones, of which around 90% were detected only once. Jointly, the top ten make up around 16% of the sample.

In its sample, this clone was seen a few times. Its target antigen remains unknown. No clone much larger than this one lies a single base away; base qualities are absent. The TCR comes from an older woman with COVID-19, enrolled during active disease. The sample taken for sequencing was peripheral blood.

The CDR3 region: CASSAGTGGNEQFF. In nucleotide form, the sequence is TGTGCCAGCTCCGCGGGGACAGGGGGCAATGAGCAGTTCTTC. The V and J genes are TRBV18 and TRBJ2-1, with 11 junctional bases fitting TRBD1. There are 14 amino acids in the CDR3, from cysteine to phenylalanine inclusive. Just the 42-base CDR3 DNA is kept, in frame starting at base 1. V and J are trimmed by 6 bases and 6 bases, and the gene matches miss 4 bases of the junction. Reading the germline V gene gives CDR1 KGHSH and CDR2 LQKENI.